These 20 T cell receptor beta chains share one sample of origin, sequenced in a study of T cells in Graves' hyperthyroidism and ophthalmopathy. Using RNA transcripts as the source, TCR beta CDR3 regions were amplified. The HTBI primer set served for first-round RT-PCR of the TCR CDR3. TCRdb reanalysed the multiplex PCR reads using MiXCR and keeps one entry per CDR3 protein. The sample holds a few hundred thousand distinct CDR3 sequences; about a sixth are singletons and the top ten take around a sixth. The specimen was blood. The receptors here all came from a woman aged 40 to 55 with Graves' ophthalmopathy.

The J gene is TRBJ2-2, the V gene TRBV7-8; no clear D. Germline loops: CDR1 SGHVS, CDR2 FQNEAQ. The CDR3 length is 13 residues. The chain's CDR3 is CARAQPETGELFF. CDR3 sequence (DNA): TGTGCGAGAGCGCAACCTGAGACCGGGGAGCTGTTTTTT.

This clonotype appeared many times. The genes are TRBV27 and TRBJ1-5; 7 bases fit TRBD1. Per the germline V gene, CDR1 is MNHEY and CDR2 is SMNVEV (reference sequence). The ends lost 5 bases at V and 5 bases at J; junction bases unmatched: 6. This CDR3 is built from 14 residues. The DNA of the CDR3 is TGTGCCAGCAGTCTGAACAGGGGCGATCAGCCCCAGCATTTT. Its translation is CASSLNRGDQPQHF.

V is TRBV7-9 and J is TRBJ2-7; D assignment may be TRBD1 or TRBD2 (5 bases each). The V and J ends lost 5 bases and 0 bases respectively, with 11 bases between them. CDR3 length equals 14 residues. The germline V gene encodes CDR1 SEHNR and CDR2 FQNEAQ (reference sequence). CDR3 protein: CASSIWDGSYEQYF. CDR3 DNA: TGTGCCAGCAGCATTTGGGACGGCTCCTACGAGCAGTACTTC.

This clonotype was counted ten times or more. The genes are TRBV28 and TRBJ1-1, with D maybe TRBD1 (6 bases). CDR1 is MDHEN and CDR2 is SYDVKM in the germline V gene. Deletions cut 4 bases from V and 4 bases from J, with 16 bases between. There are 15 residues in the CDR3. CDR3 in DNA: TGTGCCAGCAGTTCGGCAGGGGAGGTGATCACTGAAGCTTTCTTT. Translated: CASSSAGEVITEAFF. Complete variable domain (other parts from reference TRBV28 and TRBJ1-1): DVKVTQSSRYLVKRTGEKVFLECVQDMDHENMFWYRQDPGLGLRLIYFSYDVKMKEKGDIPEGYSVSREKKERFSLILESASTNQTSMYLCASSSAGEVITEAFFGQGTRLTVV.

There are many counts of this clonotype. The V call is TRBV6-1, the J call TRBJ2-7; 11 nucleotides align to TRBD2. Germline V lookup: CDR1 MNHNS, CDR2 SASEGT. The CDR3 totals 15 residues. J was trimmed by 5 bases and V by 3 bases; bases with no gene match: 6. The CDR3 loop reads CASSELAGGADEQYF. CDR3 bases: TGTGCCAGCAGTGAGCTAGCGGGAGGCGCGGACGAGCAGTACTTC.

At least ten counts were recorded for this clonotype. The chain's CDR3 is CSVERGRAHGYTF. For the CDR3, the DNA is TGCAGCGTTGAAAGGGGTAGGGCACATGGCTACACCTTC. This chain connects TRBV29-1 to TRBJ1-2; D perhaps matches TRBD1 (5 bases). V lost 2 bases, J lost 6 bases, and 13 bases lay in between. Germline V gene data show CDR1 as SQVTM and CDR2 as ANQGSEA. This CDR3 region has 13 residues.

Worth noting for this clonotype: Possible read error: a much larger clone is one base away. The chain joins TRBV12-3 or TRBV12-4 to TRBJ2-5, with D perhaps matching TRBD2 (6 bases). The CDR3 contains 14 residues. The CDR3 loop reads CASGSLGGEETRYF. CDR3 coding DNA: TGTGCCAGCGGCTCCCTCGGGGGAGAAGAGACCCGGTACTTC.

By share, this clonotype counts as medium-sized. V and J are TRBV6-2 or TRBV6-3 and TRBJ2-2, with 9 bases identical to TRBD2. The length of the CDR3 is 17 residues. V shed 4 bases and J 7 bases; nucleotides not matched to a gene: 13. The germline CDR1 and CDR2 sequences are MNHEY and SVGEGT. CDR3: CASSSSVLAGYFGELFF. CDR3 bases: TGTGCCAGCAGTTCCTCTGTTCTAGCGGGATATTTCGGGGAGCTGTTTTTT.

This clonotype has a count of ten or more. The chain uses TRBV27 and TRBJ2-3, with 8 bases aligning to TRBD2. V lost 3 bases to trimming and J lost 3 bases; unmatched junction nucleotides: 8. CDR3 length equals 16 residues. The V gene's germline CDR1 is MNHEY and CDR2 SMNVEV (reference sequence). DNA for the CDR3: TGTGCCAGCAGTTTGCTTCTAGCGGGTCGGACAGATACGCAGTATTTT. This codes for CASSLLLAGRTDTQYF.

This chain connects TRBV12-3 or TRBV12-4 to TRBJ2-7; D assignment may be TRBD1 or TRBD2 (6 bases each). Between the trimmed V and J ends, which lost 6 bases and 7 bases, there was a span of 22 bases. CDR3 length: 15 amino acids. DNA for the CDR3: TGTGCCAGCAGCTCTTTAAGGGGGGCCCCCTGGGAGCAGTACTTC. It is translated as CASSSLRGAPWEQYF.

The chain recombines TRBV18 with TRBJ2-2, with TRBD1 as a possible D gene (7 bases). Germline loops: CDR1 KGHSH, CDR2 LQKENI. The CDR3 runs to 15 residues. The V end lost 5 bases, the J end lost 6 bases, and 16 bases lay between the germline ends. The CDR3 sequence: CASSSRQGGPGELFF. The CDR3 DNA reads as TGTGCCAGCTCATCGCGACAGGGAGGTCCCGGGGAGCTGTTTTTT.

This clonotype was found many times. The chain uses TRBV18 and TRBJ1-1; D unresolved. The CDR3 covers 14 residues. V lost 2 bases to trimming and J lost 2 bases, with 9 bases between them. CDR1 is KGHSH, CDR2 LQKENI, per germline. As DNA, the CDR3 is TGTGCCAGCTCACCATTTGCAACAAACACTGAAGCTTTCTTT. Amino acids: CASSPFATNTEAFF.

This clonotype was seen repeatedly, ten times or more. V and J are TRBV6-2 or TRBV6-3 and TRBJ2-7, with TRBD1 matching 11 bases. After removal of 4 bases from V and 6 bases from J, the junction contained 5 bases not matched to a gene. There are 14 residues in the CDR3. The germline V gene encodes CDR1 MNHEY and CDR2 SVGEGT. The CDR3 coding sequence is TGTGCCAGCAGTTCTCTAGGACAGGGGGCCGAGCAGTACTTC. The encoded protein is CASSSLGQGAEQYF.

The J gene is TRBJ2-7, the V gene TRBV7-6; D assignment may be TRBD1 or TRBD2 (5 bases each). V lost 1 base and J 5 bases, leaving 12 bases between the germline ends. The CDR3 is made up of 14 amino acids. CDR1 and CDR2 (germline): SGHVS, FNYEAQ. This chain's CDR3 is CASSLGAGSHEQYF. In nucleotides, the CDR3 is TGTGCCAGCAGCTTAGGGGCAGGGAGCCACGAGCAGTACTTC.

This clonotype was found many times. The chain combines TRBV7-8 with TRBJ2-5; the match to TRBD2 covers 8 bases. The junction had 7 bases not matched to a gene; V was cut back by 11 bases and J by 5 bases. The CDR3 totals 12 residues. Germline V CDR1 and CDR2: SGHVS, FQNEAQ. CDR3 sequence: CAGSGLAETQYF. In DNA, the CDR3 is TGTGCCGGAAGTGGACTAGCCGAGACCCAGTACTTC.

This clonotype was found many times. The chain employs TRBV18 and TRBJ2-4, with D possibly being TRBD1 (6 bases). V was trimmed by 0 bases and J by 0 bases, leaving 12 bases between them. The germline CDR1 and CDR2 sequences are KGHSH and LQKENI. The CDR3 covers 17 residues. The CDR3 protein is CASSPPGGVAAKNIQYF. In nucleotides, the CDR3 is TGTGCCAGCTCACCACCAGGGGGAGTAGCAGCCAAAAACATTCAGTACTTC.

In its sample, this clonotype was seen many times. One junction end disagrees with the germline gene, perhaps due to a read error. The CDR3 nucleotides are TGTGCCAGCAGTTACTCCCGGAGCGAGGGGAACACTGAAGTTTTCTTT. Translation: CASSYSRSEGNTEVFF. The chain couples TRBV6-2 or TRBV6-3 to TRBJ1-1, with D perhaps matching TRBD1 (5 bases). Germline CDR1 MNHEY, CDR2 SVGEGT. The CDR3 spans 16 residues.

This clonotype was observed many times. The chain is built from TRBV6-1 and TRBJ1-5, with D uncertain. V was trimmed by 3 bases and J by 6 bases, leaving 9 bases between them. Germline CDR1 is MNHNS and CDR2 is SASEGT. CDR3 length: 13 amino acids. The CDR3 loop is CASSDSPTQPQHF. CDR3 in DNA: TGTGCCAGCAGTGATTCCCCGACTCAGCCCCAGCATTTT.

The V call is TRBV12-3 or TRBV12-4, the J call TRBJ2-7; possible D gene TRBD2, 6 bases. Trimming left V 1 base short and J 2 bases short, with 15 bases between. The length of the CDR3 is 16 residues. In nucleotides, the CDR3 is TGTGCCAGCAGTTTAGGGGCGACTAGGGCAACCTACGAGCAGTACTTC. This gives the protein CASSLGATRATYEQYF.

The sample holds a few counts of this clonotype. The rearrangement uses TRBV20-1 and TRBJ1-5, with D possibly TRBD1 on 6 matching bases. Trimming stripped 5 bases from V and 4 bases from J, with 15 bases between. This CDR3 has 14 residues. Germline V gene lookup returns CDR1 DFQATT and CDR2 SNEGSKA (reference sequence). The CDR3 sequence: CSAEGGGGNQPQHF. The CDR3 region has the DNA TGCAGTGCTGAGGGGGGCGGGGGGAATCAGCCCCAGCATTTT.